This T cell receptor beta chain was captured by sequencing in a study of T cell repertoires in cytomegalovirus infection. TCRdb reprocessed the reads with MiXCR, giving one entry per CDR3 protein. Here the sample spans about 68,000 distinct CDR3 sequences, 22% being singletons. The ends were cut back, 1 base at V and 5 bases at J, with 14 bases in the middle. This CDR3 is 15 amino acids long. CDR1 and CDR2 from the germline V gene are SEHNR and FQNEAQ (reference sequence). The sample holds a few counts of this clonotype. Its cognate antigen is unknown. The clonotype was recovered from a human donor in good health (CMV status not recorded). Some clones in this sample may be carry-over from other donors' samples. Input material: PBMCs, sequenced either directly or after in vitro stimulation (not recorded which). This chain joins TRBV7-9 and TRBJ2-5; D remains ambiguous. The CDR3 spells CASSLGNLDGETQYF. CDR3 coding DNA: TGTGCCAGCAGCTTAGGGAATTTGGACGGGGAGACCCAGTACTTC.